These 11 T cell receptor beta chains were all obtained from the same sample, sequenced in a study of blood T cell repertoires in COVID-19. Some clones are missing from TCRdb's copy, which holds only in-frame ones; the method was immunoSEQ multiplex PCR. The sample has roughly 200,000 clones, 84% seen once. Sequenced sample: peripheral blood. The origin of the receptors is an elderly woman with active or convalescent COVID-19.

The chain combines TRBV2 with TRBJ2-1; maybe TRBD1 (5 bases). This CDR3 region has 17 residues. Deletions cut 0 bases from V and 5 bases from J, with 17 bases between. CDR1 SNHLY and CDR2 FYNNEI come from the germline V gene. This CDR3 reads CASSEALLTAGNNEQFF. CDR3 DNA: TGTGCCAGCAGTGAAGCGCTTTTGACAGCCGGAAACAATGAGCAGTTCTTC.

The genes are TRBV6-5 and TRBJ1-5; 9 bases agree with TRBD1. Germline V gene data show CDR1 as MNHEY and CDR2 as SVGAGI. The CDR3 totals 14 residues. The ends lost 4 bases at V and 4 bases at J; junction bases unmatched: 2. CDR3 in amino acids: CASSSDRGNQPQHF. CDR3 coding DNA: TGTGCCAGCAGTTCGGACAGGGGAAATCAGCCCCAGCATTTT.

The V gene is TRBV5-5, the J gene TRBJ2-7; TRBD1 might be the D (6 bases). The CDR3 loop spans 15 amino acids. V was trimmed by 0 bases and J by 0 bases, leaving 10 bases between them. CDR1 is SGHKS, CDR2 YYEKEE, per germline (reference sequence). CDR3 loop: CASSLAGTPSYEQYF. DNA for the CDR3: TGTGCCAGCAGCTTGGCAGGGACACCCTCCTACGAGCAGTACTTC.

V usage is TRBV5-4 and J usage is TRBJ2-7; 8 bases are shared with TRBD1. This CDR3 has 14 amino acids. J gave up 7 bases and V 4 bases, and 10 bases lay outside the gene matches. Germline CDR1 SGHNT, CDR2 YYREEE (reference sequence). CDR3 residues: CASSAPQGAEEQYF. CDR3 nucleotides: TGTGCCAGCAGCGCACCCCAGGGGGCCGAGGAGCAGTACTTC.

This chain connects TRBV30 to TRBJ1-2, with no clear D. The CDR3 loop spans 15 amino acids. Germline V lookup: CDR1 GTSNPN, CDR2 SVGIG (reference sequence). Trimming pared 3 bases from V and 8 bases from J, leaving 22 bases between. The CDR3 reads CAWSGKAGSYVGYTF. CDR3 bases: TGTGCCTGGAGCGGGAAGGCAGGATCCTATGTAGGCTACACCTTC.

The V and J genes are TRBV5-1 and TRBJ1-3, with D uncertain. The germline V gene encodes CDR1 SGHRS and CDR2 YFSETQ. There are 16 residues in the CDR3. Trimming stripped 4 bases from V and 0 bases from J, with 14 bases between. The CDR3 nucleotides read TGCGCCAGCAGCCTACTGGGCTCCTACTCTGGAAACACCATATATTTT. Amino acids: CASSLLGSYSGNTIYF.

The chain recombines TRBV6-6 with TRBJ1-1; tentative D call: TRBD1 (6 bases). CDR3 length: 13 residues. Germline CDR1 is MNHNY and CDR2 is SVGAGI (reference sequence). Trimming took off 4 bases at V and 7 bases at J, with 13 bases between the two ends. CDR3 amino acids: CASSLAGANEAFF. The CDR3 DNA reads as TGTGCCAGCAGTTTAGCAGGGGCAAATGAAGCTTTCTTT.

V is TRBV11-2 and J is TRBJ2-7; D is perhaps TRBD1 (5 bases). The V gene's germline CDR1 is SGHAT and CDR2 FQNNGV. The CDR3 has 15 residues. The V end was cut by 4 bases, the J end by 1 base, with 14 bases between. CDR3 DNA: TGTGCCAGCAGCTGGGGCCCAGGGCCTTCCTACGAGCAGTACTTC. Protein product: CASSWGPGPSYEQYF.

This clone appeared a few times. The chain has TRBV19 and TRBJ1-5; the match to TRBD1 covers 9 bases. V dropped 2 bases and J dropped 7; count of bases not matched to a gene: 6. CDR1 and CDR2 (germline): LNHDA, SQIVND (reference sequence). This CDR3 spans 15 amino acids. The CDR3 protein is CASSITGQGYQPQHF. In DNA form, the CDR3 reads TGTGCCAGTAGTATAACTGGACAGGGGTACCAGCCCCAGCATTTT.

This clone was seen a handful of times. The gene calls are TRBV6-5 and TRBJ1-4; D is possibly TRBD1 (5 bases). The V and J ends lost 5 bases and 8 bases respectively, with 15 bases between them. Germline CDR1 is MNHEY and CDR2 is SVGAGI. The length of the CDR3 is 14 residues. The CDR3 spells CASSPGSRAEKLFF. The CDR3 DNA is TGTGCCAGCAGTCCCGGGTCCAGGGCAGAAAAACTGTTTTTT.

The CDR3 region has the DNA TGTGCCAGTAGTACTCAGACAAATTCGAATTCACCCCTCCACTTT. As protein: CASSTQTNSNSPLHF. The genes are TRBV19 and TRBJ1-6; D not certain. Trimming took 4 bases from V and 7 from J, leaving 14 bases between them. CDR1 LNHDA and CDR2 SQIVND come from the germline V gene (reference sequence). This CDR3 spans 15 amino acids. The variable domain in full, completed from reference TRBV19 and TRBJ1-6, reads DGGITQSPKYLFRKEGQNVTLSCEQNLNHDAMYWYRQDPGQGLRLIYYSQIVNDFQKGDIAEGYSVSREKKESFPLTVTSAQKNPTAFYLCASSTQTNSNSPLHFGNGTRLTVT.